The 26 T cell receptor beta chains below all came from one sample that was sequenced in a study of blood T cell repertoires in COVID-19. The table came from immunoSEQ multiplex PCR; TCRdb's copy has only in-frame clones and leaves some out. The table has some 86,000 clones, around four fifths seen once. Sequenced: peripheral blood. The receptor set was obtained from a woman aged 80 or over with active or convalescent COVID-19.

The rearrangement links TRBV6-2 or TRBV6-3 to TRBJ2-2, with 7 bases identical to TRBD1. The CDR3 consists of 15 residues. The V gene's germline CDR1 is MNHEY and CDR2 SVGEGT. With 6 bases clipped from V and 5 bases from J, the junction kept 9 bases outside the gene matches. CDR3 loop: CASSRRQGRTGELFF. The CDR3 DNA is TGTGCCAGCAGCCGGCGACAGGGCCGGACCGGGGAGCTGTTTTTT.

The CDR3 DNA reads TGTGCCAGCAGACCCAGGGGGAACACCGGGGAGCTGTTTTTT. Translation gives CASRPRGNTGELFF. This chain connects TRBV6-4 to TRBJ2-2; possible D gene TRBD1, 6 bases. The CDR3 consists of 14 residues. V lost 6 bases to trimming and J lost 1 base, with 9 bases between them. CDR1 is MRHNA, CDR2 SNTAGT, per germline.

The genes are TRBV3-1 (or the pseudogene TRBV3-2) and TRBJ1-6; D gene ambiguous. The V end was cut by 1 base, the J end by 7 bases, with 11 bases between. Germline loops: CDR1 LGHDT, CDR2 YNNKEL (reference sequence). The CDR3 totals 15 residues. The CDR3 DNA reads TGTGCCAGCAGCCAAGGCGGGAGTTTCAATTCACCCCTCCACTTT. Amino acid sequence: CASSQGGSFNSPLHF.

The V gene is TRBV6-1, the J gene TRBJ1-5; possibly TRBD1 for D (6 bases). CDR1 is MNHNS, CDR2 SASEGT, per germline. This CDR3 comprises 18 residues. V lost 4 bases and J lost 6, with 25 bases in between. The CDR3 bases are TGTGCCAGCAGTGCCTGGCGGGGGGACACGGGGGCAGGTCAGCCCCAGCATTTT. It yields the protein CASSAWRGDTGAGQPQHF.

CDR3 amino acids: CARRREREGYEQYF. The CDR3 DNA is TGTGCCAGAAGGAGGGAGCGGGAGGGATACGAGCAGTACTTC. This rearrangement joins TRBV5-3 to TRBJ2-7, with 10 bases identical to TRBD2. TRBV5-3 is assigned to the ORF class and has an uncertain function. This CDR3 has 14 residues. Trimming at V came to 5 bases and at J to 4 bases, leaving 6 bases not matched to a gene.

Only a few counts were recorded for this clone. Because the CDR3's place on the DNA is in doubt, the DNA is left out and the CDR3 is given as listed by TCRdb. CDR3 sequence: CASRFGGGNYGYTF. The rearrangement uses TRBV21-1 and TRBJ1-2. TRBV21-1 is flagged as a pseudogene. The CDR3 numbers 14 amino acids, ends counted.

The chain couples TRBV28 to TRBJ2-1, with a weak D call TRBD1 (6 bases). CDR1 and CDR2 (germline): MDHEN, SYDVKM. The CDR3 runs to 17 residues. V dropped 7 bases and J dropped 1 base, with 20 bases sitting between them. The CDR3 loop reads CASTTAGQTTSYNEQFF. The CDR3 coding sequence is TGTGCCAGCACCACGGCCGGACAGACAACGTCCTACAATGAGCAGTTCTTC.

The CDR3 DNA follows: TGTGCCACGACGGAGAGGACAGATACGCAGTATTTT. Translation: CATTERTDTQYF. This chain joins TRBV13 and TRBJ2-3; D remains unclear. Germline V CDR1 and CDR2: PRHDT, FYEKMQ (reference sequence). The CDR3 is 12 amino acids. The V gene lost 10 bases and the J gene lost 3 bases, with 11 bases spanning the gap.

V gene TRBV29-1 combines with J gene TRBJ1-2; D gene uncertain. Germline V lookup: CDR1 SQVTM, CDR2 ANQGSEA. Trimming took off 0 bases at V and 4 bases at J, with 15 bases between the two ends. This CDR3 spans 15 amino acids. As DNA, the CDR3 is TGCAGCGTTGAAGATAGGCCCAGCGGGTCCTATGGCTACACCTTC. It is translated as CSVEDRPSGSYGYTF.

The rearrangement links TRBV28 to TRBJ2-7, with 7 bases matching TRBD1. From germline, CDR1 is MDHEN and CDR2 SYDVKM. This CDR3 region has 12 residues. V was clipped by 7 bases and J by 4 bases; unmatched bases: 4. CDR3 nucleotides: TGTGCCAGCACCGACAGGGAGTACGAGCAGTACTTC. This codes for CASTDREYEQYF.

This chain connects TRBV3-1 (or the pseudogene TRBV3-2) to TRBJ1-2; D is uncertain. With 0 bases removed from V and 4 bases from J, the gap between germline ends came to 15 bases. Germline V gives CDR1 LGHDT, CDR2 YNNKEL (reference sequence). This CDR3 spans 16 amino acids. The DNA of the CDR3 is TGTGCCAGCAGCCAAGATTATTCGGGAGGGAGCTATGGCTACACCTTC. Translated, it gives CASSQDYSGGSYGYTF.

This chain joins TRBV5-4 and TRBJ1-4; D not resolved. This CDR3 is built from 15 residues. Germline CDR1 and CDR2: SGHNT and YYREEE (reference sequence). V gave up 4 bases and J gave up 3 bases, with 13 bases separating them. The CDR3 bases are TGTGCCAGCAGCGCGGACTTCACTTCTAATGAAAAACTGTTTTTT. This sequence encodes CASSADFTSNEKLFF. The full variable domain, completed using reference TRBV5-4 and TRBJ1-4, is ETGVTQSPTHLIKTRGQQVTLRCSSQSGHNTVSWYQQALGQGPQFIFQYYREEENGRGNFPPRFSGLQFPNYSSELNVNALELDDSALYLCASSADFTSNEKLFFGSGTQLSVL.

The rearrangement uses TRBV5-1 and TRBJ2-2; a possible D gene is TRBD1 (6 bases). From germline, CDR1 is SGHRS and CDR2 YFSETQ. Trimming stripped 4 bases from V and 7 bases from J, with 8 bases between. There are 12 residues in the CDR3. The CDR3 DNA is TGCGCCAGCAGCCCAGGGGTCGGGGAGCTGTTTTTT. Its protein product is CASSPGVGELFF.

A single count supports this clone. This rearrangement joins TRBV6-1 to TRBJ1-4; D possibly corresponds to TRBD1 (5 bases). The germline CDR1 and CDR2 sequences are MNHNS and SASEGT. V was trimmed by 0 bases and J by 7 bases, leaving 15 bases between them. The CDR3 sequence is 16 residues long. The CDR3: CASSEAMGGWGEKLFF. CDR3 DNA: TGTGCCAGCAGTGAAGCTATGGGGGGATGGGGTGAAAAACTGTTTTTT.

Written as DNA, the CDR3 is TGTGCCAGCAGTGACTCAGGAGACAGTGCCTACGAGCAGTACTTC. Translated: CASSDSGDSAYEQYF. The J gene is TRBJ2-7, the V gene TRBV6-4; tentative D call: TRBD1 (5 bases). The CDR3 length is 15 residues. Germline loops: CDR1 MRHNA, CDR2 SNTAGT. Trimming left V 0 bases short and J 2 bases short, with 11 bases between.

The chain employs TRBV7-7 and TRBJ2-7; D is perhaps TRBD2 (5 bases). Germline CDR1 is SSHAT and CDR2 is FNYEAQ (reference sequence). The CDR3 has 13 amino acids. With 1 base removed from V and 3 bases from J, the gap between germline ends came to 7 bases. Written as DNA, the CDR3 is TGTGCCAGCAGCTTAGATCGGGGCTACGAGCAGTACTTC. Translation: CASSLDRGYEQYF.

The genes are TRBV5-1 and TRBJ1-6, with a possible D match to TRBD1 (6 bases). The CDR3 consists of 14 residues. Germline CDR1 SGHRS, CDR2 YFSETQ. V was cut by 6 bases and J by 7 bases, with 14 bases left in between. For the CDR3, the DNA is TGCGCCAGCAACAGGGAGGGGGGAAATTCACCCCTCCACTTT. The encoded protein is CASNREGGNSPLHF.

The rearrangement joins TRBV6-5 to TRBJ1-4; the match to TRBD1 covers 9 bases. This CDR3 comprises 15 residues. The J segment lost 8 bases and the V segment lost 6 bases, leaving 10 bases of the junction unmatched. Germline V CDR1 and CDR2: MNHEY, SVGAGI. CDR3 DNA: TGTGCCAGCAGCGTTGGGACAGGGATTGGAGAAAAACTGTTTTTT. As protein: CASSVGTGIGEKLFF.

This chain's CDR3 is CASSPRGQGGPREQFF. In nucleotides, the CDR3 is TGTGCCAGCAGCCCCCGAGGACAGGGAGGCCCTCGTGAGCAGTTCTTC. V usage is TRBV9 and J usage is TRBJ2-1; 8 nucleotides align to TRBD1. J was trimmed by 9 bases and V by 4 bases; bases with no gene match: 15. The CDR3 runs 16 residues. Germline V CDR1 and CDR2: SGDLS, YYNGEE.

The chain combines TRBV7-2 with TRBJ1-2, with D uncertain. CDR1 SGHTA and CDR2 FQGNSA come from the germline V gene. Deletions cut 2 bases from V and 7 bases from J, with 17 bases between. The CDR3 covers 15 residues. Written as DNA, the CDR3 is TGTGCCAGCAGCTTAAAATTGACGGGTTTCTCTGGCTACACCTTC. Its protein is CASSLKLTGFSGYTF.

The CDR3 sequence is CASSELQLGYTF. In nucleotides, the CDR3 is TGTGCCAGCAGTGAATTACAGCTCGGCTACACCTTC. This chain uses TRBV25-1 with TRBJ1-2; D not certain. The germline V and J ends were trimmed by 1 base and 8 bases, with 8 bases remaining between them. Germline V gene lookup returns CDR1 MGHDK and CDR2 SYGVNS. The CDR3 has 12 amino acids.

The chain couples TRBV12-3 or TRBV12-4 to TRBJ1-2, with D unresolved. The germline V and J ends were trimmed by 3 bases and 4 bases, with 6 bases remaining between them. The CDR3 length is 12 residues. This chain's CDR3 is CASSFFLYGYTF. The CDR3 nucleotides read TGTGCCAGCAGTTTTTTCCTCTATGGCTACACCTTC.

This rearrangement joins TRBV6-5 to TRBJ2-3; TRBD1 matches at 10 bases. J gave up 5 bases and V 1 base, and 6 bases lay outside the gene matches. Germline V CDR1 and CDR2: MNHEY, SVGAGI. There are 16 residues in the CDR3. The CDR3 DNA follows: TGTGCCAGCAGTTACTTCGGGACAGGGGTAAAAGATACGCAGTATTTT. Translation: CASSYFGTGVKDTQYF.

On this clone itself: One junction end does not reproduce the germline sequence, and a read error may be involved. The chain joins TRBV28 to TRBJ1-2, with D unclear. CDR3 length: 15 amino acids. CDR1 is MDHEN, CDR2 SYDVKM, per germline. CDR3 sequence reads: CASSSRILVNSGYTF. CDR3 nucleotide sequence: TGTGCCAGCAGTTCCCGAATCCTCGTGAACTCTGGCTACACCTTC.

The CDR3: CASSKDRVGGYTF. Here the CDR3 DNA reads TGTGCCAGCAGTAAAGACAGGGTTGGCGGCTACACCTTC. The chain combines TRBV6-1 with TRBJ1-2; 7 nucleotides line up with TRBD1. Germline loops: CDR1 MNHNS, CDR2 SASEGT. The CDR3 contains 13 residues. The V segment lost 5 bases and the J segment 8 bases; nucleotides outside the gene matches: 8.

The CDR3 nucleotides read TGTGCCAGCAATAAGGGCAGGACACAAGAGACCCAGTACTTC. It is translated as CASNKGRTQETQYF. The chain is built from TRBV6-5 and TRBJ2-5, with TRBD1 as a possible D gene (5 bases). Trimming removed 7 bases from V and 2 bases from J, with 14 bases in between. CDR3 length: 14 residues. Germline V CDR1 and CDR2: MNHEY, SVGAGI.